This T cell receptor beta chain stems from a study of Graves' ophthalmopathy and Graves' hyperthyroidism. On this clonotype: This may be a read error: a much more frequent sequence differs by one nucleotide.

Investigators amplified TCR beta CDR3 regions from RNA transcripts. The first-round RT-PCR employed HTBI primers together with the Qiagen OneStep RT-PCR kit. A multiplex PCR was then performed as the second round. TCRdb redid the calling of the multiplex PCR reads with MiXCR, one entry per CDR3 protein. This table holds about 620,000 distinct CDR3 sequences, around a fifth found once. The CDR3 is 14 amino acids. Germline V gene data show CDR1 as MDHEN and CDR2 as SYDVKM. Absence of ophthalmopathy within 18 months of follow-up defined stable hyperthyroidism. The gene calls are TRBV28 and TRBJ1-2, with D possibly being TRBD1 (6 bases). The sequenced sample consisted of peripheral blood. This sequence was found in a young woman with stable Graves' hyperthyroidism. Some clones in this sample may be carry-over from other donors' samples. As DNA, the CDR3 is TGTGCCATCAGTGGCGGGGGGCCAAACTATGGCTACGCCTTC. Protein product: CAISGGGPNYGYAF.